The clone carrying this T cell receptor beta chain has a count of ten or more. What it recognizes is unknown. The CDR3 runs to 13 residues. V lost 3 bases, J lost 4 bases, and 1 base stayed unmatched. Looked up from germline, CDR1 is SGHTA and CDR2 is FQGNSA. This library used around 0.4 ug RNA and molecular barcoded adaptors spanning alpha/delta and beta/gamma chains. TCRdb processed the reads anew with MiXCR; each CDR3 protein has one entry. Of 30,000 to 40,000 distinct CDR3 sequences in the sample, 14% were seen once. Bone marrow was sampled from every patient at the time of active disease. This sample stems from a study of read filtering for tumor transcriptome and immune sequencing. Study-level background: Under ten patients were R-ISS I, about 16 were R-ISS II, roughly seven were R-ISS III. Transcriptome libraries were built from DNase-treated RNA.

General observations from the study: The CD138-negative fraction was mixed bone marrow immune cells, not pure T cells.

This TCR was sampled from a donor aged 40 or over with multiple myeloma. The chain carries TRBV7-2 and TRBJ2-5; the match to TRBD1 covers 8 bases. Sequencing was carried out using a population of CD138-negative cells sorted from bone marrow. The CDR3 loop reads CASSFTGGETQYF. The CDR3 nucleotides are TGTGCCAGCAGCTTTACAGGGGGAGAGACCCAGTACTTC.